This T cell receptor (beta chain) was retrieved from a study of cytomegalovirus exposure and HLA in healthy donors. Trimming left V 8 bases short and J 1 base short, with 12 bases between. CDR3 length equals 14 residues. The V gene's germline CDR1 is MDHEN and CDR2 SYDVKM. With 60 Vbeta and 13 Jbeta primers, the PCR was carried out. Libraries were prepared by immunoSEQ multiplex PCR; TCRdb keeps only in-frame clonotypes and omits some of them. The table includes 90,000 or so clones, about four fifths detected once. V and J are TRBV28 and TRBJ1-3; unclear D gene. The clonotype comes from a man younger than 45 in good health and CMV-seropositive. The specimen sequenced was PBMCs. The CDR3 nucleotides are TGTGCCAGCGGTCAGGTTGGGTCTGGAAACACCATATATTTT. Protein sequence: CASGQVGSGNTIYF.